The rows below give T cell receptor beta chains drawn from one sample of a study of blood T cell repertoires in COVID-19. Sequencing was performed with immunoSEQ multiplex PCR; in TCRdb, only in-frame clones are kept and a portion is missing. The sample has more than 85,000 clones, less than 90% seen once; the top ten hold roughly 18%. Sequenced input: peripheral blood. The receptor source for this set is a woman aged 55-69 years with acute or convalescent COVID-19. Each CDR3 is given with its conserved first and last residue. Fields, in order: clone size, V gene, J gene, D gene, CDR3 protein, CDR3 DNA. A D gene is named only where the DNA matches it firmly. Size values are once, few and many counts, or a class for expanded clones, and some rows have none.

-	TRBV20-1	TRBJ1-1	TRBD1	CSASLPVTGGNTEAFF	TGCAGTGCTAGTTTACCGGTGACAGGGGGGAACACTGAAGCTTTCTTT
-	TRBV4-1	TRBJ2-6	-	CASSQLRGANVLTF	TGCGCCAGCAGCCAGCTCCGGGGGGCCAACGTCCTGACTTTC
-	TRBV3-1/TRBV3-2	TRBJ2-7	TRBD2	CASSQRNSGGAYEQYF	TGTGCCAGCAGCCAACGAAATAGCGGGGGGGCCTACGAGCAGTACTTC
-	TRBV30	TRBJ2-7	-	CAFMRGNYEQYF	TGTGCCTTCATGAGGGGGAACTACGAGCAGTACTTC
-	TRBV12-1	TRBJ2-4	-	CASSMTQGTLAKNIQYF	TGTGCCAGCAGCATGACTCAGGGGACGTTAGCCAAAAACATTCAGTACTTC
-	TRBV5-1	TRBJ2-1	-	CASCDTQNYNEQFF	TGCGCCAGCTGTGACACCCAGAATTACAATGAGCAGTTCTTC
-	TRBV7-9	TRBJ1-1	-	CASSLGQYTEAFF	TGTGCCAGCAGCTTAGGACAGTACACTGAAGCTTTCTTT
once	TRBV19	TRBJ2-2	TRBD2	CASSILGGRAENGELFF	TGTGCCAGTAGTATATTGGGCGGGAGGGCCGAGAACGGGGAGCTGTTTTTT
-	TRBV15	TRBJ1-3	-	CATSLRVGNTIYF	TGTGCCACCAGCCTCAGGGTCGGAAACACCATATATTTT
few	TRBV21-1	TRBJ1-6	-	CASSKAVVTGGNNSPLHF	TGTGCCAGCAGCAAAGCGGTGGTCACAGGGGGCAATAATTCACCCCTCCACTTT
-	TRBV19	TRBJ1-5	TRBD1	CASRPGQVNQPQHF	TGTGCCAGTAGGCCGGGACAGGTCAATCAGCCCCAGCATTTT
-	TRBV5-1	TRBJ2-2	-	CASSLAGSAGELFF	TGCGCCAGCAGCTTGGCGGGGTCCGCCGGGGAGCTGTTTTTT
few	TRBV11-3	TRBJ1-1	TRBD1	CASSLGGTAEAFF	TGTGCCAGCAGCTTAGGAGGGACAGCTGAAGCTTTCTTT
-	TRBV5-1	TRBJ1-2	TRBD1	CASGTGTGYGYTF	TGCGCCAGTGGGACAGGGACAGGCTATGGCTACACCTTC
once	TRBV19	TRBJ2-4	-	CASSMLSTLAKNIQYF	TGTGCCAGTAGTATGTTGAGTACTCTAGCCAAAAACATTCAGTACTTC
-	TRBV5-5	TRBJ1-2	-	CASSLEGWDYGYTF	TGTGCCAGCAGCTTGGAGGGGTGGGACTATGGCTACACCTTC
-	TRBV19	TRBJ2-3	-	CASSIDHWDTQYF	TGTGCCAGTAGTATAGATCACTGGGATACGCAGTATTTT
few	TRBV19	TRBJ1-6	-	CASRPPTGGNSPLHF	TGTGCCAGTAGACCCCCGACAGGCGGGAATTCACCCCTCCACTTT
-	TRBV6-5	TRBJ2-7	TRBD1	CASSYRTGGYEQYF	TGTGCCAGCAGTTACCGGACAGGCGGCTACGAGCAGTACTTC
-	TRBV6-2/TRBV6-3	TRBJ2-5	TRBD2	CASSYEAGGPPQETQYF	TGTGCCAGCAGTTATGAAGCGGGAGGGCCCCCCCAAGAGACCCAGTACTTC
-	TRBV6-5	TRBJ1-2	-	CASSFAGGYTF	TGTGCCAGCAGCTTCGCGGGGGGCTACACCTTC
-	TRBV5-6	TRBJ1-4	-	CASSPGREYEKLFF	TGTGCCAGCAGCCCGGGGAGGGAGTATGAAAAACTGTTTTTT